These 21 T cell receptor beta chains originate from one sample sequenced in a study of radiation and T cells in renal cell carcinoma (dated by TCRdb to 2018 to 2020). Libraries were made using the immunoSEQ multiplex PCR assay. As stored in TCRdb, this immuneACCESS dataset retains in-frame rearrangements with V and J assigned. A fraction of the clones does not appear; measured against another copy, unresolved V genes explain less than half of the discrepancy, and the remainder lacks a known reason. The sample profile shows some 70,000 clones; 82% of them were found once. The ten largest clones take up 5.8% of the sample. The time point tag for this specimen amounts to: blood 2 weeks post-SBRT. The sample's treatment or condition label, decoded: 15 Gy SBRT to primary tumor, nephrectomy 4 weeks later. The input for sequencing was blood, taken from a patient whose treatment included radiotherapy and nephrectomy. These receptor sequences come from a man aged 55 to 70 with renal cell carcinoma.

The V gene is TRBV7-9, the J gene TRBJ2-1; 11 bases line up with TRBD2. The CDR3 contains 14 residues. The V and J ends lost 7 bases and 8 bases, in that order; junction bases with no gene match: 7. Looked up from germline, CDR1 is SEHNR and CDR2 is FQNEAQ (reference sequence). The CDR3 sequence: CASMETSGRDEQFF. The CDR3 DNA is TGTGCCAGCATGGAAACTAGCGGGAGAGATGAGCAGTTCTTC. Full variable domain (outside the CDR3, taken from reference TRBV7-9 and TRBJ2-1): DTGVSQNPRHKITKRGQNVTFRCDPISEHNRLYWYRQTLGQGPEFLTYFQNEAQLEKSRLLSDRFSAERPKGSFSTLEIQRTEQGDSAMYLCASMETSGRDEQFFGPGTRLTVL.

The CDR3: CASTQREDQPQHF. The DNA of the CDR3 is TGTGCCAGCACCCAGAGGGAGGATCAGCCCCAGCATTTT. This sequence joins TRBV6-1 and TRBJ1-5; D gene ambiguous. In germline, CDR1 is MNHNS, CDR2 SASEGT. This CDR3 spans 13 amino acids. V was shortened by 7 bases and J by 5 bases, with 12 bases between the two germline ends.

The V call is TRBV7-2, the J call TRBJ2-3, with TRBD1 identical over 12 bases. The germline V gene has CDR1 SGHTA and CDR2 FQGNSA. Trimming at V came to 0 bases and at J to 3 bases, leaving 1 base not matched to a gene. The CDR3 contains 16 residues. Here the CDR3 reads CASSLAGQGATDTQYF. CDR3 coding DNA: TGTGCCAGCAGCTTAGCGGGACAGGGGGCGACAGATACGCAGTATTTT.

This rearrangement joins TRBV7-9 to TRBJ2-3, with TRBD2 matching 10 bases. J lost 1 base, V lost 2 bases, and 0 bases had no gene match. CDR3 length: 15 amino acids. Germline V lookup: CDR1 SEHNR, CDR2 FQNEAQ (reference sequence). CDR3 sequence reads: CASSLTSGGTDTQYF. The CDR3 bases are TGTGCCAGCAGCTTAACTAGCGGGGGCACAGATACGCAGTATTTT. Supplemented by reference TRBV7-9 and TRBJ2-3, the full variable domain reads DTGVSQNPRHKITKRGQNVTFRCDPISEHNRLYWYRQTLGQGPEFLTYFQNEAQLEKSRLLSDRFSAERPKGSFSTLEIQRTEQGDSAMYLCASSLTSGGTDTQYFGPGTRLTVL.

The chain links TRBV19 to TRBJ2-7; perhaps TRBD1 as D (5 bases). V was clipped by 5 bases and J by 2 bases, with 16 bases between them. Germline V gene lookup returns CDR1 LNHDA and CDR2 SQIVND (reference sequence). This CDR3 is 15 amino acids long. The CDR3 nucleotides are TGTGCCAGTAGTGTTCAAGGGGCCCACACCTACGAGCAGTACTTC. Translated: CASSVQGAHTYEQYF.

This clone was counted only a few times. The gene calls are TRBV28 and TRBJ2-2; D is unresolved. The CDR3 totals 18 residues. CDR1 is MDHEN and CDR2 is SYDVKM in the germline V gene. Trimming stripped 5 bases from V and 0 bases from J, with 19 bases between. In nucleotides, the CDR3 is TGTGCCAGCAGTCCCGTGGTGTCCTCCAAAGCGAACACCGGGGAGCTGTTTTTT. Residues: CASSPVVSSKANTGELFF.

The chain couples TRBV27 to TRBJ2-3, with a tentative D call TRBD2 (6 bases). Trimming took 0 bases from V and 2 from J, leaving 9 bases between them. The V gene's germline CDR1 is MNHEY and CDR2 SMNVEV (reference sequence). The CDR3 length is 15 residues. The CDR3 protein is CASSLSGGFTDTQYF. CDR3 coding DNA: TGTGCCAGCAGTTTATCGGGGGGATTCACAGATACGCAGTATTTT.

The chain is built from TRBV19 and TRBJ2-7; perhaps TRBD2 as D (6 bases). Trimming pared 1 base from V and 2 bases from J, leaving 9 bases between. From germline, CDR1 is LNHDA and CDR2 SQIVND (reference sequence). This CDR3 region has 14 residues. The CDR3 bases are TGTGCCAGTAGTATAGGGGGGGACGCCTACGAGCAGTACTTC. Protein product: CASSIGGDAYEQYF.

The chain links TRBV6-4 to TRBJ2-3; TRBD1 is a possible D gene (5 bases). Trimming stripped 6 bases from V and 0 bases from J, with 10 bases between. This CDR3 is built from 14 residues. CDR1 and CDR2 from the germline V gene are MRHNA and SNTAGT. CDR3 protein: CASSQDTSTDTQYF. The CDR3 DNA reads as TGTGCCAGCAGCCAGGACACGAGCACAGATACGCAGTATTTT.

The chain links TRBV27 to TRBJ2-2; 16 nucleotides line up with TRBD2. CDR1 and CDR2 (germline): MNHEY, SMNVEV (reference sequence). This CDR3 contains 17 residues. Trimming removed 3 bases from V and 10 bases from J; junction bases left unmatched: 8. The CDR3 loop is CASSFHSGLAGGEELFF. In DNA, the CDR3 is TGTGCCAGCAGTTTTCACTCGGGACTAGCGGGAGGGGAGGAGCTGTTTTTT.

DNA of the CDR3: TGCGCCAGCAGCCTCGACAGCACTGAGCAGTTCTTC. It specifies CASSLDSTEQFF. The chain has TRBV5-1 and TRBJ2-1; a weak D match, TRBD1 (5 bases). Trimming stripped 4 bases from V and 9 bases from J, with 11 bases between. CDR1 and CDR2 from the germline V gene are SGHRS and YFSETQ. The CDR3 is 12 amino acids. The entire variable domain, with the rest obtained from reference TRBV5-1 and TRBJ2-1, is as follows: KAGVTQTPRYLIKTRGQQVTLSCSPISGHRSVSWYQQTPGQGLQFLFEYFSETQRNKGNFPGRFSGRQFSNSRSEMNVSTLELGDSALYLCASSLDSTEQFFGPGTRLTVL.

This chain uses TRBV14 with TRBJ2-7; 7 bases agree with TRBD2. The V segment lost 4 bases and the J segment 3 bases; nucleotides outside the gene matches: 9. The CDR3 is made up of 15 amino acids. Germline loops: CDR1 SGHDN, CDR2 FVKESK. The CDR3 is CASSPGLAANYEQYF. In DNA form, the CDR3 reads TGTGCCAGCAGCCCCGGGCTAGCGGCTAACTACGAGCAGTACTTC.

The V call is TRBV2, the J call TRBJ2-4, with D tentatively TRBD1 (6 bases). V was shortened by 7 bases and J by 6 bases, with 10 bases between the two germline ends. The germline V gene has CDR1 SNHLY and CDR2 FYNNEI. The CDR3 has 12 amino acids. CDR3 loop: CASTGVGNIQYF. CDR3 in DNA: TGTGCCAGCACAGGGGTTGGAAACATTCAGTACTTC.

CDR3 amino acids: CASSQGNRGSQAFF. The CDR3 region has the DNA TGTGCCAGCAGCCAAGGAAACAGGGGCTCGCAAGCTTTCTTT. The chain has TRBV14 and TRBJ1-1; 7 nucleotides agree with TRBD1. The germline V gene has CDR1 SGHDN and CDR2 FVKESK. CDR3 size: 14 residues. J lost 9 bases, V lost 1 base, and 8 bases had no gene match.

This clone was detected only a few times. This rearrangement joins TRBV10-3 to TRBJ1-1, with D tentatively TRBD1 (6 bases). The V end was cut by 4 bases, the J end by 1 base, with 10 bases between. The CDR3 runs to 14 residues. Germline assignment: CDR1 ENHRY and CDR2 SYGVKD. CDR3 DNA sequence: TGTGCCATCAGTGCAACGACAGGGAACACTGAAGCTTTCTTT. Its translation: CAISATTGNTEAFF.

The V call is TRBV19, the J call TRBJ2-1, with 16 bases that match TRBD2. The CDR3 covers 21 residues. Germline V lookup: CDR1 LNHDA, CDR2 SQIVND (reference sequence). The ends lost 5 bases at V and 1 base at J; junction bases unmatched: 14. CDR3 protein: CASSLLPGLAGGGRSYNEQFF. The CDR3 coding sequence is TGTGCCAGTAGTCTCTTACCGGGACTAGCGGGAGGGGGAAGGTCCTACAATGAGCAGTTCTTC.

This chain uses TRBV19 with TRBJ1-1; D is unresolved. This CDR3 has 14 residues. V was trimmed by 4 bases and J by 0 bases, leaving 9 bases between them. Germline assignment: CDR1 LNHDA and CDR2 SQIVND (reference sequence). CDR3 sequence reads: CASSNGVMNTEAFF. As DNA, the CDR3 is TGTGCCAGTAGTAATGGGGTCATGAACACTGAAGCTTTCTTT.

Written as DNA, the CDR3 is TGCGCCAGCAGCCTAGAGGGTGGGGCCTACGAGCAGTACTTC. Translating it yields CASSLEGGAYEQYF. The V and J genes are TRBV5-1 and TRBJ2-7; perhaps TRBD2 as D (5 bases). From germline, CDR1 is SGHRS and CDR2 YFSETQ. Trimming took 4 bases from V and 2 from J, leaving 13 bases between them. The CDR3 has 14 residues.

This chain joins TRBV9 and TRBJ1-3; the D is unclear. Germline V lookup: CDR1 SGDLS, CDR2 YYNGEE. Between the trimmed V and J ends, which lost 3 bases and 3 bases, there was a span of 10 bases. The CDR3 has 14 residues. CDR3 nucleotide sequence: TGTGCCAGCAGCGCCGCCGGCCTTGGAAACACCATATATTTT. Protein product: CASSAAGLGNTIYF.

The genes are TRBV6-6 and TRBJ1-1, with 8 bases lining up with TRBD1. Germline lookup yields CDR1 MNHNY and CDR2 SVGAGI (reference sequence). J lost 5 bases, V lost 0 bases, and 5 bases had no gene match. The CDR3 length is 15 residues. The CDR3 here is CASSYSSQGATEAFF. Here the CDR3 DNA reads TGTGCCAGCAGTTACTCGAGTCAGGGGGCGACTGAAGCTTTCTTT.

The sample holds a few counts of this clone. The chain recombines TRBV15 with TRBJ1-2; D gene uncertain. V was clipped by 0 bases and J by 6 bases, with 8 bases between them. CDR1 and CDR2 (germline): LNHNV, YYDKDF (reference sequence). The CDR3 length is 13 residues. CDR3 residues: CATSRDYSNGYTF. For the CDR3, the DNA is TGTGCCACCAGCAGAGATTACTCGAATGGCTACACCTTC.